The 17 T cell receptor beta chains below all came from one sample that was sequenced in a study of T cell responses to AZD1222 COVID-19 vaccine. Using immunoSEQ multiplex PCR, the repertoire was profiled, and TCRdb retains in-frame clones only, with some absent. Of over 130,000 clones listed, approximately 90% are singletons. Sequencing was performed on peripheral blood, taken 28 days after the second AZD1222 dose. The receptors stem from an adult who received the AZD1222 COVID-19 vaccine.

This clone was counted a few times. V is TRBV7-2 and J is TRBJ1-2, with D possibly TRBD1 on 6 matching bases. This CDR3 comprises 12 residues. Germline V gene data show CDR1 as SGHTA and CDR2 as FQGNSA. V dropped 2 bases and J dropped 5 bases, with 6 bases sitting between them. CDR3 nucleotide sequence: TGTGCCAGCAGCTTACAGGGGTATGGCTACACCTTC. Amino acid sequence: CASSLQGYGYTF.

The chain employs TRBV21-1 and TRBJ1-2; TRBD1 reflects the table's D call only, with no check against the DNA. TRBV21-1 is reported as a pseudogene. The CDR3 has 15 residues. In DNA, the CDR3 is TGTGCCAGCAGCAAAACTCCAGGGTGGGGGCTCGGCTACACCTTC. Protein product: CASSKTPGWGLGYTF.

The sample holds one count of this clone. V gene TRBV3-1 (or the pseudogene TRBV3-2) combines with J gene TRBJ2-5; 8 bases align to TRBD2. The CDR3 is 14 residues long. With V trimmed by 5 bases and J by 2 bases, 4 bases remained unmatched. Germline assignment: CDR1 LGHDT and CDR2 YNNKEL (reference sequence). The CDR3 DNA reads TGTGCCAGCAGCGCGGGGGGACTTCAAGAGACCCAGTACTTC. Amino acid sequence: CASSAGGLQETQYF.

V usage is TRBV13 and J usage is TRBJ1-4; D is unclear. This CDR3 has 14 amino acids. Trimming removed 2 bases from V and 4 bases from J, with 8 bases in between. CDR1 and CDR2 (germline): PRHDT, FYEKMQ (reference sequence). CDR3 in DNA: TGTGCCAGCAGCTTAAATGGAGGTAATGAAAAACTGTTTTTT. Its translation: CASSLNGGNEKLFF.

The chain combines TRBV5-4 with TRBJ1-1; D not resolved. Per the germline V gene, CDR1 is SGHNT and CDR2 is YYREEE (reference sequence). The CDR3 runs to 13 residues. V lost 0 bases and J 11 bases, leaving 14 bases between the germline ends. CDR3 loop: CASSLDTPARAFF. Written as DNA, the CDR3 is TGTGCCAGCAGCTTGGACACCCCCGCGAGGGCTTTCTTT.

This clone was counted only a few times. The chain employs TRBV10-1 and TRBJ2-7; no reliable D call. This CDR3 has 14 amino acids. Trimming left V 2 bases short and J 3 bases short, with 11 bases between. Germline V gives CDR1 WNHNN, CDR2 SYGVQD (reference sequence). The CDR3 loop is CASSEGVNHYEQYF. For the CDR3, the DNA is TGCGCCAGCAGTGAGGGGGTGAATCACTACGAGCAGTACTTC.

This clone has a single count. The V call is TRBV5-8, the J call TRBJ1-4; 11 bases line up with TRBD1. This CDR3 is built from 16 residues. After removal of 3 bases from V and 0 bases from J, the junction contained 1 base not matched to a gene. Per germline, CDR1 SGHTS and CDR2 YDEGEE. The CDR3 sequence is CASSWGQGATNEKLFF. The CDR3, as DNA: TGTGCCAGCAGCTGGGGACAGGGGGCAACTAATGAAAAACTGTTTTTT.

The J gene is TRBJ1-3, the V gene TRBV18, with D uncertain. Germline V gene data show CDR1 as KGHSH and CDR2 as LQKENI. The CDR3 runs to 12 residues. The V gene lost 2 bases and the J gene lost 8 bases, with 7 bases spanning the gap. CDR3 in amino acids: CASSPSGDTIYF. CDR3 sequence (DNA): TGTGCCAGCTCACCATCCGGGGACACCATATATTTT.

The CDR3, as DNA: TGCGCCAGCAGCTACCGATCGGGGGGGAACTATGGCTACACCTTC. It is translated as CASSYRSGGNYGYTF. This chain connects TRBV5-1 to TRBJ1-2; possible D gene TRBD1, 5 bases. CDR3 length: 15 residues. Trimming removed 3 bases from V and 2 bases from J, with 14 bases in between. Germline V gene data show CDR1 as SGHRS and CDR2 as YFSETQ.

V usage is TRBV11-3 and J usage is TRBJ2-5; 10 nucleotides match TRBD1. V trimming: 3 bases; J trimming: 0 bases; junction bases outside the gene matches: 10. CDR1 and CDR2 from the germline V gene are SGHNT and YENEEA. The CDR3 has 18 amino acids. The DNA for the CDR3 is TGTGCCAGCAGCTTCAACCCCCCCGGGACAGGGGACCAAGAGACCCAGTACTTC. It specifies CASSFNPPGTGDQETQYF.

The J gene is TRBJ2-2, the V gene TRBV4-2; no reliable D call. This CDR3 spans 12 amino acids. The germline CDR1 and CDR2 sequences are LGHNA and YNFKEQ. Trimming removed 4 bases from V and 12 bases from J, with 12 bases in between. CDR3 sequence reads: CASSPELGKLFF. The CDR3 DNA follows: TGTGCCAGCAGCCCTGAATTAGGGAAGCTGTTTTTT.

V and J are TRBV6-2 or TRBV6-3 and TRBJ1-4, with unresolved D. The CDR3 is 15 residues long. Between the trimmed V and J ends, which lost 0 bases and 7 bases, there was a span of 12 bases. Germline assignment: CDR1 MNHEY and CDR2 SVGEGT. For the CDR3, the DNA is TGTGCCAGCAGTTACTCCTCGGGGTCCGGTGAAAAACTGTTTTTT. Its translation is CASSYSSGSGEKLFF.

The V and J genes are TRBV6-5 and TRBJ2-2, with unresolved D. The CDR3 has 16 residues. V lost 0 bases and J lost 6, with 14 bases in between. Per germline, CDR1 MNHEY and CDR2 SVGAGI. DNA for the CDR3: TGTGCCAGCAGTTACTCGACCCCCGCGAAGGCCGGGGAGCTGTTTTTT. The encoded protein is CASSYSTPAKAGELFF.

This chain links TRBV6-2 or TRBV6-3 with TRBJ2-1; 7 bases match TRBD2. The CDR3 runs to 13 residues. The J segment lost 10 bases and the V segment lost 1 base, leaving 4 bases of the junction unmatched. Germline CDR1 is MNHEY and CDR2 is SVGEGT. As DNA, the CDR3 is TGTGCCAGCAGTTACTGGGCCGGGAGGGAGCAGTTCTTC. Its translation is CASSYWAGREQFF.

This chain uses TRBV9 with TRBJ2-2; D is uncertain. This CDR3 spans 15 amino acids. Trimming cost V 0 bases and J 0 bases, with 6 bases left between them. CDR1 is SGDLS, CDR2 YYNGEE, per germline. DNA for the CDR3: TGTGCCAGCAGCGTAGCCAGCCCGAACACCGGGGAGCTGTTTTTT. Protein sequence: CASSVASPNTGELFF.

The chain has TRBV3-1 (or the pseudogene TRBV3-2) and TRBJ1-6, with D uncertain. Looked up from germline, CDR1 is LGHDT and CDR2 is YNNKEL (reference sequence). The CDR3 is made up of 12 amino acids. Trimming stripped 3 bases from V and 10 bases from J, with 7 bases between. In nucleotides, the CDR3 is TGTGCCAGCAGCCATGCGGACTCACCCCTCCACTTT. Amino acid sequence: CASSHADSPLHF.

The rearrangement uses TRBV6-2 or TRBV6-3 and TRBJ1-1; D might be TRBD1 (6 bases). The V gene's germline CDR1 is MNHEY and CDR2 SVGEGT. Trimming shortened V by 5 bases and J by 8 bases, and 9 bases separated the two germline ends. The CDR3 has 11 amino acids. CDR3 region: CASSLGGEAFF. In nucleotides, the CDR3 is TGTGCCAGCAGTCTAGGGGGGGAAGCTTTCTTT.